These 22 T cell receptor beta chains were all obtained from the same sample, sequenced in a study of T-cell memory formation after mild COVID-19. A single record per CDR3 protein comes from TCRdb applying MiXCR to the 5' RACE reads. This sample has 200,000 or so distinct CDR3 sequences, with roughly 16% found just once. The sample taken for sequencing was PBMCs or a T cell subset sorted from them (not recorded which). The receptors here all came from an adult woman who had mild COVID-19 (a few samples of this study predate the infection). Cell type and time point are not known.

The rearrangement joins TRBV9 to TRBJ1-4; 7 bases fit TRBD1. The length of the CDR3 is 14 residues. Looked up from germline, CDR1 is SGDLS and CDR2 is YYNGEE. The junction had 6 bases not matched to a gene; V was cut back by 6 bases and J by 4 bases. CDR3 bases: TGTGCCAGCACCCAGGGACAGTATAATGAAAAACTGTTTTTT. The encoded protein is CASTQGQYNEKLFF.

The rearrangement joins TRBV12-5 to TRBJ2-1; D uncertain. The germline gives CDR1 LGHNT, CDR2 FRNRAP. This CDR3 region has 14 residues. Trimming removed 0 bases at V and 5 bases at J, with 8 bases between. DNA of the CDR3: TGTGCTAGTGGTTTGGTAGGCCTCCACAATGAGCAGTTCTTC. Translation gives CASGLVGLHNEQFF.

This chain uses TRBV20-1 with TRBJ2-3; 7 bases are shared with TRBD1. J was trimmed by 2 bases and V by 6 bases; bases with no gene match: 11. CDR1 DFQATT and CDR2 SNEGSKA come from the germline V gene (reference sequence). The CDR3 covers 15 residues. For the CDR3, the DNA is TGCAGTGCCACAGCGTGGGGACAGCTCACAGATACGCAGTATTTT. It yields the protein CSATAWGQLTDTQYF.

The sample holds a few counts of this clonotype. V gene TRBV5-1 combines with J gene TRBJ1-6; TRBD1 aligns across 7 bases. Germline CDR1 is SGHRS and CDR2 is YFSETQ. This CDR3 has 16 amino acids. V was clipped by 4 bases and J by 5 bases; unmatched bases: 9. CDR3 nucleotides: TGCGCCAGCAGCCGGAGGGTCAGGGGGAATAATTCACCCCTCCACTTT. This encodes CASSRRVRGNNSPLHF.

This clonotype appeared a few times. The chain employs TRBV6-5 and TRBJ2-7; D remains ambiguous. The CDR3 is 13 residues long. The germline CDR1 and CDR2 sequences are MNHEY and SVGAGI. V lost 6 bases and J lost 3, with 12 bases in between. Here the CDR3 DNA reads TGTGCCAGCAGCCCCCGTATGGGCTACGAGCAGTACTTC. It encodes CASSPRMGYEQYF.

This chain joins TRBV20-1 and TRBJ2-3; perhaps TRBD1 as D (8 bases). V gave up 6 bases and J gave up 2 bases, with 21 bases separating them. This CDR3 has 16 residues. CDR1 is DFQATT and CDR2 is SNEGSKA in the germline V gene (reference sequence). The CDR3 loop reads CSAKDREGPHTDTQYF. CDR3 nucleotides: TGCAGTGCCAAGGACAGGGAGGGCCCTCACACAGATACGCAGTATTTT.

This clonotype has a handful of counts. This chain uses TRBV6-6 with TRBJ2-1; weak D call: TRBD2 (6 bases). The CDR3 totals 14 residues. CDR1 is MNHNY, CDR2 SVGAGI, per germline (reference sequence). V dropped 2 bases and J dropped 6 bases, with 11 bases sitting between them. CDR3 protein: CASSYAGRSNEQFF. CDR3 nucleotide sequence: TGTGCCAGCAGTTACGCCGGGAGAAGCAATGAGCAGTTCTTC.

The V call is TRBV5-1, the J call TRBJ2-7; a possible D gene is TRBD2 (5 bases). Trimming left V 6 bases short and J 1 base short, with 14 bases between. The CDR3 is 14 amino acids. Germline V gives CDR1 SGHRS, CDR2 YFSETQ. The CDR3: CASTPDLQSYEQYF. The CDR3 DNA reads as TGCGCCAGCACCCCGGACTTGCAATCCTACGAGCAGTACTTC. Complete variable domain (other parts from reference TRBV5-1 and TRBJ2-7): KAGVTQTPRYLIKTRGQQVTLSCSPISGHRSVSWYQQTPGQGLQFLFEYFSETQRNKGNFPGRFSGRQFSNSRSEMNVSTLELGDSALYLCASTPDLQSYEQYFGPGTRLTVT.

In this sample, this clonotype turned up a few times. V and J are TRBV20-1 and TRBJ2-1; tentatively, D is TRBD1 (5 bases). This CDR3 spans 14 amino acids. V was shortened by 3 bases and J by 8 bases, with 17 bases between the two germline ends. Germline CDR1 reads DFQATT; CDR2 reads SNEGSKA (reference sequence). The chain's CDR3 is CSARGPEVRHEQFF. CDR3 bases: TGCAGTGCTAGGGGGCCCGAGGTTCGGCATGAGCAGTTCTTC.

This clonotype was counted many times. This rearrangement joins TRBV7-2 to TRBJ1-5; TRBD1 matches 8 bases. Per germline, CDR1 SGHTA and CDR2 FQGNSA. This CDR3 has 15 amino acids. V lost 1 base, J lost 4 bases, and 3 bases stayed unmatched. The CDR3 here is CASSLGQGRNQPQHF. CDR3 DNA: TGTGCCAGCAGCTTAGGACAGGGGAGGAATCAGCCCCAGCATTTT.

This clonotype was seen only a few times. The V call is TRBV7-9, the J call TRBJ2-7, with TRBD2 matching over 9 bases. Trimming cost V 6 bases and J 2 bases; bases outside gene matches: 5. The germline gives CDR1 SEHNR, CDR2 FQNEAQ (reference sequence). The CDR3 length is 14 residues. CDR3 residues: CASSPSSGTYEQYF. The CDR3 DNA reads TGTGCCAGCAGTCCATCTAGCGGGACCTACGAGCAGTACTTC.

J is TRBJ2-7 and V is TRBV7-9, with D perhaps matching TRBD1 (5 bases). CDR1 SEHNR and CDR2 FQNEAQ come from the germline V gene (reference sequence). The CDR3 has 13 amino acids. Trimming shortened V by 2 bases and J by 3 bases, and 8 bases separated the two germline ends. CDR3 residues: CASSLRQGYEQYF. For the CDR3, the DNA is TGTGCCAGCAGCTTAAGGCAGGGCTACGAGCAGTACTTC.

The V call is TRBV2, the J call TRBJ2-3; 9 positions agree with TRBD2. Germline lookup yields CDR1 SNHLY and CDR2 FYNNEI. J gave up 0 bases and V 5 bases, and 3 bases lay outside the gene matches. CDR3 length: 15 amino acids. The CDR3 nucleotides read TGTGCCAGCAGTCCAGCGGGGGGTAGCACAGATACGCAGTATTTT. Amino acids: CASSPAGGSTDTQYF.

This clonotype occurred a few times. V and J are TRBV6-2 or TRBV6-3 and TRBJ2-1; D unclear. The germline gives CDR1 MNHEY, CDR2 SVGEGT. The CDR3 is made up of 12 amino acids. Between the trimmed V and J ends, which lost 6 bases and 7 bases, there was a span of 10 bases. DNA of the CDR3: TGTGCCAGCAGCCCTGTAATGAATGAGCAGTTCTTC. Its protein is CASSPVMNEQFF.

This clonotype was seen more than once but under ten times. V usage is TRBV11-3 and J usage is TRBJ2-5; 9 positions agree with TRBD1. The CDR3 totals 15 residues. Germline assignment: CDR1 SGHNT and CDR2 YENEEA. With 4 bases clipped from V and 4 bases from J, the junction kept 7 bases outside the gene matches. The CDR3: CASSSGQGMGETQYF. As DNA, the CDR3 is TGTGCCAGCAGCTCAGGACAGGGGATGGGAGAGACCCAGTACTTC.

V and J are TRBV7-2 and TRBJ2-5; TRBD2 is a possible D gene (6 bases). Germline V CDR1 and CDR2: SGHTA, FQGNSA. The CDR3 has 14 amino acids. V lost 7 bases and J 3 bases, leaving 15 bases between the germline ends. CDR3 nucleotide sequence: TGTGCCAGCATATCGGGGGTTACCAAAGAGACCCAGTACTTC. Translation gives CASISGVTKETQYF.

This chain links TRBV5-1 with TRBJ1-2; TRBD1 matches at 8 bases. Unmatched junction bases numbered 9, after V lost 1 base and J lost 7 bases. The CDR3 spans 15 residues. Germline-derived CDR1 and CDR2 are SGHRS and YFSETQ. CDR3 DNA: TGCGCCAGCAGCTTGTTCGGACAGGGTGCCGGTGGCTACACCTTC. Translating gives CASSLFGQGAGGYTF.

The rearrangement joins TRBV5-1 to TRBJ2-3, with D unresolved. This CDR3 spans 11 amino acids. V dropped 4 bases and J dropped 5 bases, with 5 bases sitting between them. Germline loops: CDR1 SGHRS, CDR2 YFSETQ. The DNA for the CDR3 is TGCGCCAGCAGCGACCTAGATACGCAGTATTTT. Its translation: CASSDLDTQYF.

With regard to this clonotype: Given a much more abundant clone one base away, this may be a read error. Here the CDR3 DNA reads TGTCCCAGCAGACCGGACCCCTACGAGCAGTACTTC. Protein sequence: CPSRPDPYEQYF. The chain links TRBV6-2 or TRBV6-3 to TRBJ2-7; no firm D call. The CDR3 sequence is 12 residues long. Germline CDR1 is MNHEY and CDR2 is SVGEGT.

This clonotype occurred a few times. The genes are TRBV18 and TRBJ2-1; D gene ambiguous. Germline CDR1 and CDR2: KGHSH and LQKENI. Trimming left V 3 bases short and J 10 bases short, with 13 bases between. CDR3 length equals 13 residues. The CDR3 loop reads CASSPLAWVEQFF. In DNA, the CDR3 is TGTGCCAGCTCACCGTTGGCGTGGGTCGAGCAGTTCTTC.

This clonotype was seen more than once but under ten times. The CDR3 loop is CSASRTDSGNTIYF. CDR3 bases: TGCAGTGCTAGTCGTACAGACTCTGGAAACACCATATATTTT. The rearrangement uses TRBV20-1 and TRBJ1-3; the D is unclear. The CDR3 sequence is 14 residues long. Germline CDR1 DFQATT, CDR2 SNEGSKA (reference sequence). Trimming took 3 bases from V and 0 from J, leaving 9 bases between them.

This clonotype was detected only a few times. The chain combines TRBV7-8 with TRBJ2-7, with D hard to call. CDR3 length: 14 amino acids. The germline CDR1 and CDR2 sequences are SGHVS and FQNEAQ. Between the trimmed V and J ends, which lost 2 bases and 0 bases, there was a span of 8 bases. The CDR3 is CASSLNAASYEQYF. CDR3 DNA: TGTGCCAGCAGCTTAAATGCAGCCTCCTACGAGCAGTACTTC.